This paragraph covers one T cell receptor beta chain sequence. What it binds is not known. This sample was taken from a study of T cell responses to AZD1222 COVID-19 vaccine. General study findings and limits: The study reported that nearly half of spike-specific TCRs target unmutated variant regions. Only a handful of AZD1222 recipients, more than five in all, had baseline seropositivity. In a largely white British group with more females than males, clonal diversity was possibly underestimated. All repertoire sampling was performed exclusively after the peak T cell response.

Data came from immunoSEQ multiplex PCR; TCRdb stores just in-frame clones and leaves some out. The sample contains around 150,000 clones, 94% of which appear only once. Germline V lookup: CDR1 MDHEN, CDR2 SYDVKM. This CDR3 contains 15 residues. V was shortened by 4 bases and J by 1 base, with 11 bases between the two germline ends. The material was peripheral blood, obtained 28 days after the second AZD1222 dose. The rearrangement joins TRBV28 to TRBJ1-5; no clear D gene. The sequence derives from an adult who received the AZD1222 COVID-19 vaccine. For the CDR3, the DNA is TGTGCCAGCAGTTCCCAATCTTGGAGCAATCAGCCCCAGCATTTT. It is translated as CASSSQSWSNQPQHF.